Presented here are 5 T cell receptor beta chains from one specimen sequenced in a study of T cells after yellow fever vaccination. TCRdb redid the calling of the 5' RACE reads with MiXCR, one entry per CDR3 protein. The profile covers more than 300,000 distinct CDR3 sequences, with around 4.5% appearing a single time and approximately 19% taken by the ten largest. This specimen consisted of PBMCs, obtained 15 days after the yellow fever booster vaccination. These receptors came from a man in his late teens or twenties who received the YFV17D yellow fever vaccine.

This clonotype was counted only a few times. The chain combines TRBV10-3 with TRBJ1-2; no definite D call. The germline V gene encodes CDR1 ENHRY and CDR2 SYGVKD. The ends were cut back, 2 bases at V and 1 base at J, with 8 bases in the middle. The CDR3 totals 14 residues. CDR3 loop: CAISEDNHNYGYTF. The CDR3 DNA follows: TGTGCCATCAGTGAGGACAACCATAACTATGGCTACACCTTC.

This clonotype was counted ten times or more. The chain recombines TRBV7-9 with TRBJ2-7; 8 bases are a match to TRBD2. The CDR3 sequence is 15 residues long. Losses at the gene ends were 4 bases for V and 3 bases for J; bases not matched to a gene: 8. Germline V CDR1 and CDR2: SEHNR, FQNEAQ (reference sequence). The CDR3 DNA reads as TGTGCCAGCAGCTACTCGACTAGCGTAAACTACGAGCAGTACTTC. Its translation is CASSYSTSVNYEQYF.

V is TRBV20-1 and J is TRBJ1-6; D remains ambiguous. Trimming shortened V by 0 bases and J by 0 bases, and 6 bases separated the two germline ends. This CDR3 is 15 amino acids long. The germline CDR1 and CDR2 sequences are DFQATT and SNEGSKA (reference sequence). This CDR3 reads CSARDPSSYNSPLHF. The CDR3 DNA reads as TGCAGTGCTAGAGACCCGAGCTCCTATAATTCACCCCTCCACTTT.

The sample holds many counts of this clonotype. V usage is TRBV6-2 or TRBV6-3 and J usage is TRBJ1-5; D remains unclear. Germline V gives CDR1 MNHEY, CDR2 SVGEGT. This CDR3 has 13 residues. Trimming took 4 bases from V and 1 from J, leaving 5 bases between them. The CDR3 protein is CASSLPSNQPQHF. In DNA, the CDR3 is TGTGCCAGCAGTTTGCCGAGCAATCAGCCCCAGCATTTT.

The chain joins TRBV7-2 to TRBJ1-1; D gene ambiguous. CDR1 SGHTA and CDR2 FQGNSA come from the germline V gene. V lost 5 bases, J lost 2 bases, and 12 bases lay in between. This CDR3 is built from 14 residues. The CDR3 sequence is CASSAPGTNTEAFF. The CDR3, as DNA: TGTGCCAGCAGCGCCCCGGGAACAAACACTGAAGCTTTCTTT.